The sequence of this T cell receptor beta chain was determined in a study of T cell changes during pregnancy in multiple sclerosis. Assay used: immunoSEQ multiplex PCR; TCRdb lists only in-frame clones, some missing. The table has 30,000 to 40,000 clones, about nine tenths seen once. The CDR3 is 15 amino acids. Trimming took 4 bases from V and 4 from J, leaving 16 bases between them. The germline CDR1 and CDR2 sequences are SGHTA and FQGTGA. The chain joins TRBV7-3 to TRBJ1-1; D gene unclear. Source: CD4+ T cells from peripheral blood mononuclear cells, taken in the first trimester of pregnancy. The TCR comes from a female donor in good health, enrolled as a control in a pregnancy study. CDR3 sequence reads: CASSSLRLKATEAFF. The DNA for the CDR3 is TGTGCCAGCAGCTCCCTCAGACTTAAAGCCACTGAAGCTTTCTTT.